This T cell receptor beta chain was found in a study of T cells after yellow fever vaccination. Each CDR3 protein is one row after TCRdb ran MiXCR on the 5' RACE reads. The sample includes about 50,000 distinct CDR3 sequences, less than 9% seen only once; the top ten take 28%. The V gene's germline CDR1 is LGHNA and CDR2 YNFKEQ. There are 19 residues in the CDR3. V lost 5 bases, J lost 2 bases, and 9 bases stayed unmatched. J is TRBJ2-1 and V is TRBV4-2; 16 nucleotides line up with TRBD2. The sample consisted of CD8+ T cells sorted from PBMCs, taken roughly 14 days after the first yellow fever vaccination. The sequence was collected from a man between 18 and 29 years old who received the YFV17D yellow fever vaccine. CDR3 in amino acids: CASSIKKGLAGGTYNEQFF. CDR3 bases: TGTGCCAGCAGCATCAAAAAGGGACTAGCGGGGGGGACCTACAATGAGCAGTTCTTC.